A selection of T cell receptor beta chains follows, all from one sample in a study of blood T cell repertoires in COVID-19. Profiled with immunoSEQ multiplex PCR; TCRdb holds only in-frame clones, not every one. The table lists around 100,000 clones, around 89% of them singletons. The source material was peripheral blood. All receptors derive from a man aged 50 to 59 with COVID-19, enrolled during active disease. The CDR3 runs from the conserved cysteine through the conserved F or W. The D gene is left open where the match is weak. The listing skips clone size in some rows; elsewhere it reads once, few, many or a size class.

v_gene	j_gene	abundance	d_gene	CDR3aa	CDR3nt
TRBV28	TRBJ2-5	.	.	CASSRGLGVIQETQYF	TGTGCCAGCAGTAGGGGGTTAGGTGTAATCCAAGAGACCCAGTACTTC
TRBV9	TRBJ1-4	.	.	CASSVESAGAAEKLFF	TGTGCCAGCAGCGTAGAGTCCGCAGGGGCGGCTGAAAAACTGTTTTTT
TRBV19	TRBJ1-6	once	.	CASRGSGRGSPLHF	TGTGCCAGTAGGGGCAGCGGGCGGGGTTCACCCCTCCACTTT
TRBV4-1	TRBJ1-2	.	.	CASSQVSGNYGYTF	TGCGCCAGCAGCCAAGTTTCAGGGAACTATGGCTACACCTTC
TRBV28	TRBJ2-7	.	TRBD1	CASNPSLYRGQRQSYEQYF	TGTGCCAGCAACCCGTCTCTCTACAGGGGGCAAAGGCAGTCCTACGAGCAGTACTTC
TRBV9	TRBJ2-1	.	.	CASSGGDHFNEQFF	TGTGCCAGCAGCGGGGGGGACCACTTCAATGAGCAGTTCTTC
TRBV7-9	TRBJ1-6	.	TRBD1	CASAGGQSTYNSPLHF	TGTGCCTCAGCAGGGGGACAGAGCACCTATAATTCACCCCTCCACTTT
TRBV3-1/TRBV3-2	TRBJ1-4	.	.	CASSQTRDTVNEKLFF	TGTGCCAGCAGCCAAACCCGGGACACGGTTAATGAAAAACTGTTTTTT
TRBV27	TRBJ1-6	.	TRBD1	CASRRDRISPLHF	TGTGCCAGCAGGAGGGACAGGATCTCACCCCTCCACTTT
TRBV5-1	TRBJ2-5	.	.	CASSTLQQETQYF	TGCGCCAGCAGCACTCTACAGCAAGAGACCCAGTACTTC
TRBV19	TRBJ1-6	once	.	CASSIEAGGDSPLHF	TGTGCCAGTAGTATAGAAGCGGGAGGAGATTCACCCCTCCACTTT
TRBV2	TRBJ2-1	.	TRBD1	CASRGTGNQNEQFF	TGTGCCAGCAGAGGGACAGGGAACCAGAATGAGCAGTTCTTC
TRBV19	TRBJ1-2	.	TRBD1	CASSTGQGNDGYGYTF	TGTGCCAGTAGTACCGGACAGGGGAACGATGGGTATGGCTACACCTTC
TRBV6-5	TRBJ1-1	.	.	CASSYSRENTEAFF	TGTGCCAGCAGTTACTCGCGCGAGAACACTGAAGCTTTCTTT
TRBV28	TRBJ1-5	.	.	CASSFPATGGNQPQHF	TGTGCCAGCAGCTTCCCCGCGACGGGGGGTAATCAGCCCCAGCATTTT
TRBV10-3	TRBJ1-2	.	.	CAISETGDYGYTF	TGTGCCATCAGTGAAACAGGAGACTATGGCTACACCTTC
TRBV4-1	TRBJ1-3	once	.	CASSQELASSGNTIYF	TGCGCCAGCAGCCAAGAATTGGCTAGCTCTGGAAACACCATATATTTT
TRBV24-1	TRBJ1-5	once	.	CATSDFRPGQPQHF	TGTGCCACCAGTGATTTTAGGCCGGGGCAGCCCCAGCATTTT
TRBV18	TRBJ2-5	.	.	CASSPRWQQETQYF	TGTGCCAGCTCACCAAGATGGCAGCAAGAGACCCAGTACTTC
TRBV5-6	TRBJ1-1	.	.	CASSLADWVTEAFF	TGTGCCAGCAGCTTGGCAGACTGGGTAACTGAAGCTTTCTTT
TRBV27	TRBJ2-5	.	TRBD2	CASTPGLGRGETQYF	TGTGCCAGCACACCCGGGTTGGGGAGGGGAGAGACCCAGTACTTC
TRBV2	TRBJ1-2	.	TRBD1	CASTRQGDVSYGYTF	TGTGCCAGCACCCGACAGGGGGACGTGAGCTATGGCTACACCTTC
TRBV13	TRBJ1-3	.	.	CASSLRGGSGNTIYF	TGTGCCAGCAGTTTACGGGGGGGGTCTGGAAACACCATATATTTT
TRBV5-1	TRBJ1-1	.	.	CASSLQKNTEAFF	TGCGCCAGCAGCTTGCAAAAGAACACTGAAGCTTTCTTT
TRBV7-2	TRBJ1-2	.	.	CASSLGATGYTF	TGTGCCAGCAGCTTAGGGGCAACTGGCTACACCTTC
TRBV19	TRBJ1-2	.	TRBD1	CASRETGDQGYTF	TGTGCCAGTAGGGAAACAGGGGATCAGGGCTACACCTTC
TRBV7-9	TRBJ1-3	.	TRBD1	CASSETGEAGNTIYF	TGTGCCAGCAGCGAGACAGGGGAAGCTGGAAACACCATATATTTT
TRBV5-1	TRBJ1-3	.	.	CASSSGWSSGNTIYF	TGCGCCAGCAGCTCCGGTTGGAGCTCTGGAAACACCATATATTTT
TRBV5-1	TRBJ2-3	.	.	CASSHEGSTDTQYF	TGCGCCTCGTCGCACGAGGGTAGCACAGATACGCAGTATTTT
TRBV28	TRBJ2-5	.	.	CASNWWGEDSRETQYF	TGTGCCAGCAATTGGTGGGGGGAAGACTCCCGAGAGACCCAGTACTTC
TRBV25-1	TRBJ2-3	.	.	CASSEESAITDTQYF	TGTGCCAGCAGTGAAGAGAGTGCGATCACAGATACGCAGTATTTT
TRBV4-2	TRBJ1-1	.	TRBD1	CASSQDRQGGNTEAFF	TGTGCCAGCAGCCAAGATCGCCAGGGGGGTAACACTGAAGCTTTCTTT
TRBV20-1	TRBJ2-7	.	.	CSAEAFYEQYF	TGCAGTGCTGAGGCCTTCTACGAGCAGTACTTC
TRBV4-1	TRBJ2-7	.	.	CASSLWPRQYNYEQYF	TGCGCCAGCAGCCTATGGCCCCGACAGTACAACTACGAGCAGTACTTC
TRBV24-1	TRBJ1-2	few	TRBD1	CATSDLDRDFKTF	TGTGCCACCAGTGACCTGGACAGGGACTTTAAAACCTTC
TRBV29-1	TRBJ2-3	.	TRBD2	CSVTLTGGGTDTQYF	TGCAGCGTTACCCTGACGGGGGGTGGTACAGATACGCAGTATTTT
TRBV9	TRBJ2-7	.	TRBD2	CASSAGTSGSYEQYF	TGTGCCAGCAGTGCCGGGACTAGCGGTTCCTACGAGCAGTACTTC
TRBV9	TRBJ2-1	.	TRBD1	CASSKTGTGGYNEQFF	TGTGCCAGCAGCAAAACCGGGACAGGGGGCTACAATGAGCAGTTCTTC
TRBV14	TRBJ2-2	once	.	CASSLGLLNTGELFF	TGTGCCAGCAGCCTCGGACTCCTGAACACCGGGGAGCTGTTTTTT
TRBV5-1	TRBJ2-1	.	.	CASSFNEGGEQFF	TGCGCCAGCAGCTTCAATGAGGGTGGTGAGCAGTTCTTC
TRBV29-1	TRBJ2-5	.	TRBD2	CSVETGTSWQTQYF	TGCAGCGTTGAAACCGGGACTAGTTGGCAGACCCAGTACTTC
TRBV3-1/TRBV3-2	TRBJ1-1	.	TRBD1	CASSRGQVNTEAFF	TGTGCCAGCAGCAGGGGACAGGTGAACACTGAAGCTTTCTTT
TRBV28	TRBJ2-7	.	TRBD1	CASTEALTGGSYEQYF	TGTGCCAGCACCGAGGCCCTGACAGGGGGCTCCTACGAGCAGTACTTC
TRBV11-2	TRBJ1-2	.	.	CASSFARGRAIMDYTF	TGTGCCAGCAGTTTCGCACGGGGGAGGGCGATTATGGACTACACCTTC
TRBV21-1	TRBJ1-1	.	.	CASSWQGTEILMNTEAFF	TGTGCCAGCAGCTGGCAGGGGACAGAAATACTAATGAACACTGAAGCTTTCTTT
TRBV7-3	TRBJ2-1	.	.	CASSLSRLQKPLDEQFF	TGTGCCAGCAGCTTAAGTCGGTTACAGAAACCTCTGGATGAGCAGTTCTTC
TRBV5-4	TRBJ2-6	.	TRBD2	CASSPGGTASGANVLTF	TGTGCCAGCAGCCCGGGGGGGACTGCCTCTGGGGCCAACGTCCTGACTTTC
TRBV19	TRBJ1-3	once	TRBD1	CASRGQGHSGNTIYF	TGTGCCAGTAGAGGACAGGGACACTCTGGAAACACCATATATTTT
TRBV28	TRBJ2-5	once	.	CASSLRGWTQYF	TGTGCCAGCAGCCTTAGAGGATGGACCCAGTACTTC
TRBV7-2	TRBJ1-5	.	TRBD1	CASSLRQQGANNQPQHF	TGTGCCAGCAGCTTGCGGCAACAGGGGGCGAACAATCAGCCCCAGCATTTT
TRBV18	TRBJ1-5	.	.	CASSPPGGGSNQPQHF	TGTGCCAGCTCACCACCGGGCGGGGGAAGCAATCAGCCCCAGCATTTT
TRBV7-8	TRBJ2-1	.	TRBD2	CASSPSGGAEDNEQFF	TGTGCCAGCAGCCCTAGCGGGGGGGCCGAGGACAATGAGCAGTTCTTC